This is a list of T cell receptor beta chains from one sample in a study of T cell responses to AZD1222 COVID-19 vaccine. Only in-frame clones appear in the TCRdb table, and some are missing; sequencing was by immunoSEQ multiplex PCR. Counted here are about 67,000 clones, approximately 83% occurring once; the ten biggest clones make up about 6.5%. The specimen was peripheral blood, collected 28 days after the second AZD1222 dose. These receptors originate from an adult who received the AZD1222 COVID-19 vaccine. Each CDR3 is given with its conserved first and last residue. D genes are given only for firm matches. The size of a clone is reported for some rows only, either as once, few or many, or as a class for expanded clones.

V gene,J gene,clone size,D gene,CDR3 length,CDR3 DNA,CDR3 protein
TRBV11-3,TRBJ2-3,.,.,14,TGTGCCAGCAGCTTTGGGATCGGGGAGGATACGCAGTATTTT,CASSFGIGEDTQYF
TRBV12-3/TRBV12-4,TRBJ1-1,once,.,10,TGTGCCAGCAAGGGCACTGAAGCTTTCTTT,CASKGTEAFF
TRBV7-2,TRBJ1-6,.,TRBD1,13,TGTGCCAGCTCGCAGCAGGGGGATTCACCCCTCCACTTT,CASSQQGDSPLHF
TRBV21-1,TRBJ1-6,.,.,15,TGTGCCAGCAGCAAAGTGGAGGGATTGCGTTCACCCCTCCACTTT,CASSKVEGLRSPLHF
TRBV7-2,TRBJ1-1,.,.,15,TGTGCCAGCAGCTTAGCGGGCGCAGCAAACACTGAAGCTTTCTTT,CASSLAGAANTEAFF
TRBV5-4,TRBJ2-1,.,.,12,TGTGCCAGCAGCTTGGATCGGGGTTTGCAGTTCTTC,CASSLDRGLQFF
TRBV4-1,TRBJ2-7,few,TRBD1,14,TGCGCCAGCAGCCAAGGGACAGGGAGCCACGAGCAGTACTTC,CASSQGTGSHEQYF
TRBV18,TRBJ1-3,.,TRBD1,13,TGTGCCAGCTCATCTATACAGGGGCCCCCGGTGGATTTT,CASSSIQGPPVDF
TRBV11-2,TRBJ2-2,.,.,14,TGTGCCAGCAGCAAACTCGTGAACACCGGGGAGCTGTTTTTT,CASSKLVNTGELFF
TRBV21-1,TRBJ2-1,.,.,16,TGTGCCAGCAGCAATCCCGTACAGAACTCCTACAATGAGCAGTTCTTC,CASSNPVQNSYNEQFF
TRBV12-3/TRBV12-4,TRBJ1-5,.,.,13,TGTGCCGTTCGAGCAGGGATCAATCAGCCCCAGCATTTT,CAVRAGINQPQHF
TRBV4-2,TRBJ1-5,.,.,15,TGTGCCAGCAGCCAAGAAGGCGGCCCGAATCAGCCCCAGCATTTT,CASSQEGGPNQPQHF
TRBV27,TRBJ2-7,.,.,17,TGTGCCAGCAGTTTATCCGCGGGCCTTTTCACCACCTACGAGCAGTACTTC,CASSLSAGLFTTYEQYF
TRBV7-8,TRBJ2-1,.,TRBD2,15,TGTGCCAGCAGCTTCCGACTAGCTTCCTACAATGAGCAGTTCTTC,CASSFRLASYNEQFF
TRBV7-9,TRBJ1-2,.,.,16,TGTGCCAGCAGCTTAGATGGGGACGGAGCTAACTATGGCTACACCTTC,CASSLDGDGANYGYTF
TRBV5-1,TRBJ2-1,few,.,14,TGCGCCAGCAGCTCATTGCTACCCTGGAATGAGCAGTTCTTC,CASSSLLPWNEQFF
TRBV4-3,TRBJ1-6,.,.,15,TGCGCCAGCAGCCAAGAGCGGGGGGGGAATTCACCCCTCCACTTT,CASSQERGGNSPLHF
TRBV6-6,TRBJ1-6,few,.,16,TGTGCCAGCACCCCCGGACAGAACTCCTATAATTCACCCCTCCACTTT,CASTPGQNSYNSPLHF
TRBV3-1/TRBV3-2,TRBJ2-1,.,TRBD2,17,TGTGCCAGCAGCCAAGAGGGACTACCGAGCTCCTACAATGAGCAGTTCTTC,CASSQEGLPSSYNEQFF
TRBV15,TRBJ1-6,.,.,13,TGTGCCACCAGGAGCTCCTATAATTCACCCCTCCACTTT,CATRSSYNSPLHF
TRBV14,TRBJ1-6,.,.,15,TGTGCCAGCTCTGCATCGAGGCAGTCTAATTCACCCCTCCACTTT,CASSASRQSNSPLHF
TRBV7-6,TRBJ1-2,.,.,13,TGTGCCAGCAGCCTAAAAGGGAGTCATGGCTACACCTTC,CASSLKGSHGYTF
TRBV5-1,TRBJ2-7,.,.,12,TGCGCCAGCAGCTCTGCTGGGAGGGAGCAGTACTTC,CASSSAGREQYF
TRBV6-2/TRBV6-3,TRBJ1-4,.,.,14,TGTGCCAGCAGCCGAGGAAGGGAAGGTGAAAAACTGTTTTTT,CASSRGREGEKLFF
TRBV4-1,TRBJ2-7,.,.,16,TGCGCCAGCAGCCAAGATACTGAGGAGGGATCCTACGAGCAGTACTTC,CASSQDTEEGSYEQYF
TRBV9,TRBJ1-6,few,.,13,TGTGCCAGCAGCTCATCAACCAATTCACCCCTCCACTTT,CASSSSTNSPLHF
TRBV10-3,TRBJ2-2,.,.,13,TGTGCCATCAGTCCCACAGAGGCCGGGGAGCTGTTTTTT,CAISPTEAGELFF
TRBV29-1,TRBJ2-1,few,.,11,TGCAGCGTTCTATGGAGGGATGAGCAGTTCTTC,CSVLWRDEQFF
TRBV20-1,TRBJ1-3,.,.,15,TGCAGTGCTAGTCCTCCCGGGACATTCGGAAACACCATATATTTT,CSASPPGTFGNTIYF
TRBV6-6,TRBJ2-7,.,TRBD1,14,TGTGCCAGCACCGGACAGGGAATAGGCGGCGAGCAGTACTTC,CASTGQGIGGEQYF
TRBV10-3,TRBJ2-1,.,TRBD2,15,TGTGCCATCGCCCTAGCGGGGGGCCTCTACAATGAGCAGTTCTTC,CAIALAGGLYNEQFF
TRBV30,TRBJ1-4,.,.,13,TGTGCCTGGAGTGTCCGGGGTTTGGAAAAACTGTTTTTT,CAWSVRGLEKLFF
TRBV3-1/TRBV3-2,TRBJ2-7,.,.,12,TGTGCCAGCAGCCATTCCCTCTACGAGCAGTACTTC,CASSHSLYEQYF
TRBV15,TRBJ2-6,.,TRBD1,17,TGTGCCACCAGTTCGAAGGGGGCCGCCTCTGGGGCCAACGTCCTGACTTTC,CATSSKGAASGANVLTF
TRBV3-1/TRBV3-2,TRBJ2-1,.,.,15,TGTGCCAGCAGCATACGGGGGCCGTCCTACAATGAGCAGTTCTTC,CASSIRGPSYNEQFF
TRBV6-5,TRBJ2-2,.,.,14,TGTGCCAGCAGTTACCAGCTATCAACCGGGGAGCTGTTTTTT,CASSYQLSTGELFF
TRBV7-2,TRBJ1-3,.,.,16,TGTGCCAGCAGCCCATTGAGGGACGCGGCGGCGAGCACCATATATTTT,CASSPLRDAAASTIYF
TRBV2,TRBJ1-1,.,.,15,TGTGCCAGCAGTGACCTGCCACCTATGAACACTGAAGCTTTCTTT,CASSDLPPMNTEAFF
TRBV11-2,TRBJ2-2,.,TRBD2,18,TGTGCCAGCAGCGGCAAGACTCGGGGGGGGCGAGACACCGGGGAGCTGTTTTTT,CASSGKTRGGRDTGELFF
TRBV18,TRBJ2-3,once,.,13,TGTGCCAGCTCACGGCAGGGCACAGATACGCAGTATTTT,CASSRQGTDTQYF
TRBV11-2,TRBJ2-2,.,.,15,TGTGCCAGCAGCCATACCGGGGTCTTTTCTGGGGAGCTGTTTTTT,CASSHTGVFSGELFF
TRBV6-2/TRBV6-3,TRBJ1-5,.,TRBD1,14,TGTGCCAGCAGTTACGAGGGGGCAACCCAGCCCCAGCATTTT,CASSYEGATQPQHF
TRBV11-2,TRBJ2-7,.,.,16,TGTGCCAGCAGGAAACTCAGGGACACGTCACGATACGAGCAGTACTTC,CASRKLRDTSRYEQYF
TRBV5-4,TRBJ1-1,.,.,14,TGTGCCAGCAGCATACGGACGCGCGGCACTGAAGCTTTCTTT,CASSIRTRGTEAFF
TRBV5-4,TRBJ2-7,.,TRBD1,12,TGTGCCACCAAGGGACAGGGTCTATGGCAGTACTTC,CATKGQGLWQYF
TRBV29-1,TRBJ2-5,.,.,14,TGCAGCGTTGAAGGCACTCGGTACCAAGAGACCCAGTACTTC,CSVEGTRYQETQYF
TRBV18,TRBJ1-2,.,.,15,TGTGCCAGCTCACCCAGTACAGATATAGGGTATGGCTACACCTTC,CASSPSTDIGYGYTF
TRBV18,TRBJ2-7,.,TRBD2,16,TGTGCCAGCTCACCACCGCCAGCGGGGGGATCCTACGAGCAGTACTTC,CASSPPPAGGSYEQYF
TRBV12-2,TRBJ2-3,few,.,16,TGTGCAAGTCGCTACTCTTTTGGCGGGGGACCAGATACGCAGTATTTT,CASRYSFGGGPDTQYF
TRBV11-1,TRBJ2-1,once,.,15,TGTGCCAGCAGCCGTACCGGACAGAAAAACAATGAGCAGTTCTTC,CASSRTGQKNNEQFF
TRBV20-1,TRBJ2-3,.,TRBD2,11,TGCAGTGCTAGGGGGACTAGTTCGCAGTATTTT,CSARGTSSQYF
TRBV2,TRBJ1-2,few,.,14,TGTGCCAGCAGTGTCGGGCAGGCGATCTATGGCTACACCTTC,CASSVGQAIYGYTF
TRBV6-6,TRBJ1-6,.,.,13,TGTGCCAGCAGTTTGGCCCCTGGGGCACCCCTCCACTTT,CASSLAPGAPLHF
TRBV7-9,TRBJ1-2,.,.,12,TGTGCCAGCAGCTTGGGGGCCTATGGCTACACCTTC,CASSLGAYGYTF
TRBV24-1,TRBJ1-5,.,.,15,TGTGCCACCAGTGGCGTCGGAGCTAGCAATCAGCCCCAGCATTTT,CATSGVGASNQPQHF
TRBV4-3,TRBJ1-2,.,.,16,TGCGCCAGCAGCCAAGTGCTCAGAGGGGGGAGCTATGGCTACACCTTC,CASSQVLRGGSYGYTF